This T cell receptor (beta chain) was observed in a study of control samples from healthy donors and cancer patients. Germline CDR1 SGHKS, CDR2 YYEKEE (reference sequence). Between the trimmed V and J ends, which lost 0 bases and 2 bases, there was a span of 6 bases. CDR3 length equals 14 residues. Using immunoSEQ multiplex PCR, the repertoire was profiled, and TCRdb retains in-frame clones only, with some absent. This table has roughly 180,000 clones, just under 95% appearing once. This clonotype was sampled from a woman aged 55-70 years in good health. The sequenced sample consisted of blood. The J gene is TRBJ1-3, the V gene TRBV5-5; no clear D. For the CDR3, the DNA is TGTGCCAGCAGCTTGGAACAGACTGGAAACACCATATATTTT. Translation: CASSLEQTGNTIYF.